What follows describes a single TCR beta chain. Genomic DNA was the PCR template. Multiplex PCR with 30 forward and 13 reverse primers amplified the TCR beta CDR3. TCRdb fed the multiplex PCR reads into MiXCR, producing one record per CDR3 protein. The sample has approximately 260,000 distinct CDR3 sequences, roughly 44% seen once. All diabetic donors were classified as either type 1 or type 2 diabetes. This record comes from a study of type 1 and type 2 diabetes patients. This receptor was obtained from a man aged 18 to 30 with type 2 diabetes. Sequencing input: peripheral blood mononuclear cells (PBMCs).

DNA for the CDR3: TGCGCCAGCAGAATTAGACAGGGCGGGTCGCAAGAGACCCAGTACTTC. It specifies CASRIRQGGSQETQYF. The chain is built from TRBV10-1 and TRBJ2-5, with 7 bases lining up with TRBD1. The CDR3 spans 16 residues. The V gene's germline CDR1 is WNHNN and CDR2 SYGVQD (reference sequence). Germline trimming cut 6 bases from V and 2 bases from J; bases unmatched to any gene: 12.